This TCR beta chain was sequenced for a study of blood T cells in healthy people across ages. Each sample had at least 7 million PBMCs isolated. A second PCR, run for 7 to 11 cycles, used a sample-barcoded 5' primer plus a J-beta primer mix. Via MiXCR, TCRdb re-called the 5' RACE reads, giving one row per CDR3 protein. The table has under 1,000,000 distinct CDR3 sequences, 35% to 40% seen once. The sequencing input was blood. This clonotype was sampled from a young man in good health.

For the CDR3, the DNA is TGTGCCAGCAGCGTAGGGTTAGCGGACACTAGCACAGATACGCAGTATTTT. Its protein product is CASSVGLADTSTDTQYF. V gene TRBV9 combines with J gene TRBJ2-3, with a possible D match to TRBD2 (6 bases). Germline assignment: CDR1 SGDLS and CDR2 YYNGEE. This CDR3 is 17 amino acids long. V shed 0 bases and J shed 0 bases, with 14 bases lying between them. The entire variable domain, with the rest obtained from reference TRBV9 and TRBJ2-3, is as follows: DSGVTQTPKHLITATGQRVTLRCSPRSGDLSVYWYQQSLDQGLQFLIQYYNGEERAKGNILERFSAQQFPDLHSELNLSSLELGDSALYFCASSVGLADTSTDTQYFGPGTRLTVL.